Sequencing of this TCR beta chain was carried out in a study of T-cell reconstitution after alpha-beta-depleted transplantation in children. Findings and limits, study-wide: TCRbeta diversity was high at day 60 in some patients (a result of surviving recipient T cells and thymic progenitors). T-cell numbers and diversity, one year after transplant, stemmed largely from T cells that were newly produced. By about two months after transplant, alpha-beta T cells reportedly arose from several hundred graft clones that had expanded.

For TCRbeta, the library was prepared with unique molecular identifiers. TCRdb used MiXCR to reprocess the PCR reads, holding one entry per CDR3 protein. This sample has about 510,000 distinct CDR3 sequences; more than 9.5% occur once, and the top ten carry about 14%. Turning to this clonotype: No antigen is known for it.

This sequence was found in a female patient aged 2 to 10 who had a stem cell transplant for aplastic anemia, so the T cells may come from the graft donor. Sequenced here: PBMCs, mostly from graft donor cells, sampled 180 days after TCRalphabeta/CD19-depleted stem cell transplant.

CDR3 amino acids: CSATPGQGAPEAFF. DNA for the CDR3: TGCAGTGCTACTCCGGGACAGGGGGCCCCTGAAGCTTTCTTT. The chain links TRBV20-1 to TRBJ1-1; 12 bases align to TRBD1. The CDR3 has 14 residues. J was trimmed by 6 bases and V by 4 bases; bases with no gene match: 6. The V gene's germline CDR1 is DFQATT and CDR2 SNEGSKA (reference sequence).